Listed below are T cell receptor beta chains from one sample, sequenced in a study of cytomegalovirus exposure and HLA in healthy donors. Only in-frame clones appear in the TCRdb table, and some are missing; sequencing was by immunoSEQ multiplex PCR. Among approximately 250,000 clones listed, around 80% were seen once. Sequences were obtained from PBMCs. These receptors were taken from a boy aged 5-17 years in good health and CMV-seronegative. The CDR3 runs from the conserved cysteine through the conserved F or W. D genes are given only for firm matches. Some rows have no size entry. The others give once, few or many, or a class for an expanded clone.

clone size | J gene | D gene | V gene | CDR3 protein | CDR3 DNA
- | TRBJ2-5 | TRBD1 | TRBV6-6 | CASGTGVLARRAQYF | TGTGCCAGCGGGACAGGGGTCCTAGCCCGTCGGGCCCAGTACTTC
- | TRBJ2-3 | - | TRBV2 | CASIRTSSSPDTQYF | TGTGCCAGCATTAGAACTAGTTCGTCCCCAGATACGCAGTATTTT
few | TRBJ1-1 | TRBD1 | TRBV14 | CASSGPGTGGKRAEAFF | TGTGCCAGCAGCGGACCCGGGACAGGGGGCAAGAGGGCTGAAGCTTTCTTT
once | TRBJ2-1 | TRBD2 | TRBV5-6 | CASSLGGREGNEQFF | TGTGCCAGCAGCTTGGGTGGGCGGGAGGGGAATGAGCAGTTCTTC
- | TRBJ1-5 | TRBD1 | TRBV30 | CACRGRGQPQHF | TGTGCCTGCAGGGGGCGCGGACAGCCCCAGCATTTT
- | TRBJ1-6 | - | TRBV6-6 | CASSPRGGDNSPLHF | TGTGCCAGCAGCCCAAGGGGGGGTGATAATTCACCCCTCCACTTT
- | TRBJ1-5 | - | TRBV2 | CASSPRQASNQPQHF | TGTGCCAGCAGTCCCAGACAGGCAAGCAATCAGCCCCAGCATTTT
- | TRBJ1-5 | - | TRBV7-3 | CASSPRRQPQHF | TGTGCCAGCAGTCCTAGGAGGCAGCCCCAGCATTTT
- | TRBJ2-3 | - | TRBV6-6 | CASTLKGAFTDTQYF | TGTGCCAGCACCCTCAAAGGGGCTTTCACAGATACGCAGTATTTT
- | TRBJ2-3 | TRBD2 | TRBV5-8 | CASIRLRGGTDTQYF | TGTGCCAGCATCCGACTCCGGGGGGGCACAGATACGCAGTATTTT
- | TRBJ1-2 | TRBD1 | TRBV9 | CASSARDRGNEGYTF | TGTGCCAGCAGCGCCCGGGACAGGGGGAATGAGGGCTACACCTTC
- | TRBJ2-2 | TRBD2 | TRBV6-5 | CASSYLAGGDTGELFF | TGTGCCAGCAGTTACTTAGCGGGAGGGGACACCGGGGAGCTGTTTTTT
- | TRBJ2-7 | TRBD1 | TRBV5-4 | CASSLVTGVNYEQYF | TGTGCCAGCAGCTTGGTGACAGGGGTTAACTACGAGCAGTACTTC
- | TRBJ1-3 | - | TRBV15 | CATRRPGPGNTIYF | TGTGCCACCAGACGTCCAGGGCCTGGAAACACCATATATTTT
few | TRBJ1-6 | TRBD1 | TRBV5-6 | CASMPGQPNSPLHF | TGTGCCAGCATGCCGGGACAGCCAAATTCACCCCTCCACTTT
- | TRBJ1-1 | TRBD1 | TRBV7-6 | CASSSLTGTDFMNTEAFF | TGTGCCAGCAGCTCCCTAACCGGGACAGATTTCATGAACACTGAAGCTTTCTTT
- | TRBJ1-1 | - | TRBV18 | CASSPDSGFTEAFF | TGTGCCAGCTCACCAGATTCAGGGTTCACTGAAGCTTTCTTT
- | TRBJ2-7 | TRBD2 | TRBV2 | CASSPILAGFGSSSSYEQYF | TGTGCCAGCAGTCCTATCCTAGCGGGATTCGGATCTTCAAGCTCCTACGAGCAGTACTTC
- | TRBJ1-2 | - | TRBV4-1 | CASSQNRADYGYTF | TGCGCCAGCAGCCAAAATCGAGCTGATTATGGCTACACCTTC
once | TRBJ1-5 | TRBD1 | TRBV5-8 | CASSLDRGLLGVNQPQHF | TGTGCCAGCAGCTTGGACAGGGGGCTGTTGGGGGTTAATCAGCCCCAGCATTTT
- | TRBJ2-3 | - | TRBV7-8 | CASRPPGGSTDTQYF | TGTGCCAGCAGACCTCCCGGGGGTAGCACAGATACGCAGTATTTT
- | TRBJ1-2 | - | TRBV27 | CASSSNLQGLYGYTF | TGTGCCAGCAGTTCTAATCTACAGGGCCTCTATGGCTACACCTTC
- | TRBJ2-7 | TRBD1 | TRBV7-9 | CASSIGQGTGYSYEQYF | TGTGCCAGCAGCATTGGACAGGGGACGGGGTACTCCTACGAGCAGTACTTC
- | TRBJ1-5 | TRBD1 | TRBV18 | CASSPRQGGQPQHF | TGTGCCAGCTCACCACGACAGGGCGGACAGCCCCAGCATTTT
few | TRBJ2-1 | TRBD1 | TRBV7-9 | CASSLDRGYNEQFF | TGTGCCAGCAGCCTCGACAGGGGATACAATGAGCAGTTCTTC
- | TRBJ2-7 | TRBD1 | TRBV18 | CASSPGTGGAREQYF | TGTGCCAGCTCACCAGGGACAGGGGGGGCTCGGGAGCAGTACTTC
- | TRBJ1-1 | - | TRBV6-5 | CASNPPWGRDRAFF | TGTGCCAGCAATCCCCCGTGGGGGAGGGACCGCGCTTTCTTT
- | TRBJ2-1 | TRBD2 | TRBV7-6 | CASSRKTGGYNEQFF | TGTGCCAGCAGCAGAAAGACCGGGGGGTACAATGAGCAGTTCTTC
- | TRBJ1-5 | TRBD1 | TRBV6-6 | CASSYAAGGGLQPQHF | TGTGCCAGCAGTTACGCGGCAGGGGGTGGCCTTCAGCCCCAGCATTTT
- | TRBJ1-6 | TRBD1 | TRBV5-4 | CASSGDRGNSPLHF | TGTGCCAGCAGCGGAGACAGGGGAAATTCACCCCTCCACTTT
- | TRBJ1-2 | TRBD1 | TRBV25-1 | CASRRGEGAGYTF | TGTGCCAGCAGACGGGGAGAGGGGGCTGGCTACACCTTC